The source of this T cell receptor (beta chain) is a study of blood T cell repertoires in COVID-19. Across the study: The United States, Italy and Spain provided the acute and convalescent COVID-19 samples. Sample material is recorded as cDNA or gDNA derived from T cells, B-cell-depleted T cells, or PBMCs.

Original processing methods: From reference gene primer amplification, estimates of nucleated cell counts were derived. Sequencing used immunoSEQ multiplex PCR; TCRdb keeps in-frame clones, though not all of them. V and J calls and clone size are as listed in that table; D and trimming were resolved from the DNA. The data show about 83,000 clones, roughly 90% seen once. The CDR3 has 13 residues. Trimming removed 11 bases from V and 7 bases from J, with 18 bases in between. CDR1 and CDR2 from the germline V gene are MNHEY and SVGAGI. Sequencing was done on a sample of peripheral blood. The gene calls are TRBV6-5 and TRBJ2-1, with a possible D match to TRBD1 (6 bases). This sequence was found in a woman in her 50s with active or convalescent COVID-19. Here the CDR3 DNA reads TGTGCCGCAGGGGTCAGCCTTAATAATGAGCAGTTCTTC. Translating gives CAAGVSLNNEQFF.